This is a list of T cell receptor beta chains from one sample in a study of blood T cell repertoires in COVID-19. The protocol was immunoSEQ multiplex PCR, while the TCRdb copy is restricted to in-frame clones and leaves out a portion. The repertoire holds approximately 210,000 clones, with about 80% as singletons. Sample: peripheral blood. The receptors come from a woman between 40 and 50 years old with active or convalescent COVID-19. The CDR3 runs from the conserved cysteine through the conserved F or W. D genes are given only for firm matches. Size values are once, few and many counts, or a class for expanded clones, and some rows have none.

v_call: TRBV6-6; j_call: TRBJ1-1; d_call: NA; clone_size: NA; cdr3_nt: TGTGCCAGCAGTTACTCGAAGATAGGGCGGGGGACTGAAGCTTTCTTT; cdr3_aa: CASSYSKIGRGTEAFF
v_call: TRBV19; j_call: TRBJ1-1; d_call: NA; clone_size: NA; cdr3_nt: TGTGCCAGTAGTATAATCGGCGGGGACACTGAAGCTTTCTTT; cdr3_aa: CASSIIGGDTEAFF
v_call: TRBV14; j_call: TRBJ2-3; d_call: NA; clone_size: NA; cdr3_nt: TGTGCCAGCAGCCATTTTAGGGGGGGACAAGACACAGATACGCAGTATTTT; cdr3_aa: CASSHFRGGQDTDTQYF
v_call: TRBV7-8; j_call: TRBJ1-1; d_call: NA; clone_size: NA; cdr3_nt: TGTGCCAGCAGCCTCCGGACTGAAGCTTTCTTT; cdr3_aa: CASSLRTEAFF
v_call: TRBV24-1; j_call: TRBJ2-6; d_call: TRBD1; clone_size: NA; cdr3_nt: TGTGCCACCAGTGAATACAGGGGATCCGGGGCCAACGTCCTGACTTTC; cdr3_aa: CATSEYRGSGANVLTF
v_call: TRBV21-1; j_call: TRBJ1-2; d_call: NA; clone_size: NA; cdr3_nt: TGTGCCAGACAGGGCCCTGGCTACACCTTC; cdr3_aa: CARQGPGYTF
v_call: TRBV30; j_call: TRBJ1-2; d_call: NA; clone_size: NA; cdr3_nt: TGTGCCTGGAGTCGAGGGTGGCTTGTCCCCAACTATGGCTACACCTTC; cdr3_aa: CAWSRGWLVPNYGYTF
v_call: TRBV5-1; j_call: TRBJ2-7; d_call: TRBD1; clone_size: few; cdr3_nt: TGCGCCAGCAGCTTAAGTCGAGGGGGCCCCTTCGAGCAGTACTTC; cdr3_aa: CASSLSRGGPFEQYF
v_call: TRBV19; j_call: TRBJ1-2; d_call: NA; clone_size: few; cdr3_nt: TGTGCCAGTACCCTGGGAGGGGCGTCTAACTATGGCTACACCTTC; cdr3_aa: CASTLGGASNYGYTF
v_call: TRBV4-2; j_call: TRBJ1-4; d_call: NA; clone_size: NA; cdr3_nt: TGTGCCAGCAGCCAAGTACTGCAGGGATGGAGCGAAAAACTGTTTTTT; cdr3_aa: CASSQVLQGWSEKLFF
v_call: TRBV11-2; j_call: TRBJ2-7; d_call: NA; clone_size: NA; cdr3_nt: TGTGCCAGCAGCTTAGACAGCTACGAGCAGTACTTC; cdr3_aa: CASSLDSYEQYF
v_call: TRBV7-8; j_call: TRBJ2-7; d_call: NA; clone_size: NA; cdr3_nt: TGTGCCAGCAGCAGCCGGACAGGACGGGGGTACGAGCAGTACTTC; cdr3_aa: CASSSRTGRGYEQYF
v_call: TRBV7-2; j_call: TRBJ1-2; d_call: TRBD1; clone_size: NA; cdr3_nt: TGTGCCAGCAGCTGGGGGACAGGTAGCTATGGCTACACCTTC; cdr3_aa: CASSWGTGSYGYTF
v_call: TRBV23-1; j_call: TRBJ1-5; d_call: TRBD1; clone_size: NA; cdr3_nt: TGCGCCAGCACTCGGACAGGTCCTGGGAATCAGCCCCAGCATTTT; cdr3_aa: CASTRTGPGNQPQHF
v_call: TRBV12-3/TRBV12-4; j_call: TRBJ1-2; d_call: NA; clone_size: NA; cdr3_nt: TGTGCCAGCAGTTTCGGGTTGTCGGGCTACACCTTC; cdr3_aa: CASSFGLSGYTF
v_call: TRBV7-2; j_call: TRBJ1-4; d_call: NA; clone_size: NA; cdr3_nt: TGTGCCAGCAGCTTAACGGCAGGAAATGAAAAACTGTTTTTT; cdr3_aa: CASSLTAGNEKLFF
v_call: TRBV7-9; j_call: TRBJ1-2; d_call: TRBD1; clone_size: NA; cdr3_nt: TGTGCCAGCAGCCTCACGCAGGGGGAAGGCTATGGCTACACCTTC; cdr3_aa: CASSLTQGEGYGYTF
v_call: TRBV4-2; j_call: TRBJ2-7; d_call: TRBD2; clone_size: NA; cdr3_nt: TGTGCCAGCAGCCAAGATCCCGCGGGGATTAGCGGGGGGATCTACGAGCAGTACTTC; cdr3_aa: CASSQDPAGISGGIYEQYF
v_call: TRBV28; j_call: TRBJ2-1; d_call: TRBD2; clone_size: NA; cdr3_nt: TGTGCCAGCACCCCGGGCTGGGGGACTAGGGAGGCGGATGAGCAGTTCTTC; cdr3_aa: CASTPGWGTREADEQFF
v_call: TRBV24-1; j_call: TRBJ1-2; d_call: NA; clone_size: NA; cdr3_nt: TGTGCCACCAGCAGGGAAGCTAACTATGGCTACACCTTC; cdr3_aa: CATSREANYGYTF
v_call: TRBV2; j_call: TRBJ1-6; d_call: TRBD1; clone_size: NA; cdr3_nt: TGTGCCAGCAGGGACCTCCGGGACAGCTATAATTCACCCCTCCACTTT; cdr3_aa: CASRDLRDSYNSPLHF
v_call: TRBV10-1; j_call: TRBJ2-5; d_call: TRBD1; clone_size: NA; cdr3_nt: TGCGCCAGCAGTGAAGGACAGGGGCTAGTCCAAGAGACCCAGTACTTC; cdr3_aa: CASSEGQGLVQETQYF
v_call: TRBV2; j_call: TRBJ2-3; d_call: NA; clone_size: NA; cdr3_nt: TGTGCCAGCTCCACGGGGCGGGGTGGGGATAGCACAGATACGCAGTATTTT; cdr3_aa: CASSTGRGGDSTDTQYF
v_call: TRBV6-6; j_call: TRBJ2-5; d_call: TRBD2; clone_size: NA; cdr3_nt: TGTGCCAGCAGTCGCAGACTAGCGGGAGGGCCCAGAGAGACCCAGTACTTC; cdr3_aa: CASSRRLAGGPRETQYF
v_call: TRBV2; j_call: TRBJ1-1; d_call: NA; clone_size: few; cdr3_nt: TGTGCCAGCATTGGCAGGGAAGGGTCTGAAGCTTTCTTT; cdr3_aa: CASIGREGSEAFF
v_call: TRBV24-1; j_call: TRBJ2-7; d_call: TRBD1; clone_size: NA; cdr3_nt: TGTGCCACCAGTGACCCGAGGGGGCCCGAGCAGTACTTC; cdr3_aa: CATSDPRGPEQYF
v_call: TRBV18; j_call: TRBJ1-1; d_call: TRBD1; clone_size: once; cdr3_nt: TGTGCCAGCTCACGAGAACAGGGGGACACTGAAGCTTTCTTT; cdr3_aa: CASSREQGDTEAFF
v_call: TRBV4-1; j_call: TRBJ1-1; d_call: TRBD1; clone_size: NA; cdr3_nt: TGCGCCAGCAGCCTGAGCCCGGGACAGGGAATGACTGAAGCTTTCTTT; cdr3_aa: CASSLSPGQGMTEAFF
v_call: TRBV6-1; j_call: TRBJ1-3; d_call: NA; clone_size: NA; cdr3_nt: TGTGCCAGCAGTGAATGGGGCCCGGCGGTAGGAAACACCATATATTTT; cdr3_aa: CASSEWGPAVGNTIYF
v_call: TRBV29-1; j_call: TRBJ1-1; d_call: NA; clone_size: NA; cdr3_nt: TGCAGCGTTGACGAACCCGGGACGGGGGGAATTTTT; cdr3_aa: CSVDEPGTGGIF
v_call: TRBV10-1; j_call: TRBJ1-1; d_call: NA; clone_size: once; cdr3_nt: TGCGCCAGCAGTGGGGGGCGAGGGACTGAAGCTTTCTTT; cdr3_aa: CASSGGRGTEAFF
v_call: TRBV30; j_call: TRBJ1-5; d_call: NA; clone_size: few; cdr3_nt: TGTGCCTGGAGCGAGACAGTGCCCGGACAGCCCCAGCATTTT; cdr3_aa: CAWSETVPGQPQHF
v_call: TRBV27; j_call: TRBJ2-7; d_call: NA; clone_size: NA; cdr3_nt: TGTGCCAGCAGTCCCACATGGTGGTCATCCTACGAGCAGTACTTC; cdr3_aa: CASSPTWWSSYEQYF
v_call: TRBV5-5; j_call: TRBJ1-3; d_call: TRBD1; clone_size: NA; cdr3_nt: TGTGCCAGCAGCTTGGCCGTACAGGGGCGAGGAAACACCATATATTTT; cdr3_aa: CASSLAVQGRGNTIYF
v_call: TRBV7-8; j_call: TRBJ2-7; d_call: NA; clone_size: NA; cdr3_nt: TGTGCCAGCAGCTTAGTGGTCTCGGGGGACTACGAGCAGTACTTC; cdr3_aa: CASSLVVSGDYEQYF
v_call: TRBV19; j_call: TRBJ1-2; d_call: NA; clone_size: NA; cdr3_nt: TGTGCCAGTAGTATCGATGGCAGGGGCATGGGGGGCTACACCTTC; cdr3_aa: CASSIDGRGMGGYTF
v_call: TRBV30; j_call: TRBJ2-5; d_call: TRBD1; clone_size: NA; cdr3_nt: TGTGCCTGGAGTCGGGACAGCCAAGAGACCCAGTACTTC; cdr3_aa: CAWSRDSQETQYF
v_call: TRBV7-2; j_call: TRBJ2-1; d_call: TRBD2; clone_size: NA; cdr3_nt: TGTGCCAGCAGCCCGTTGACTAGCGGGCCCTACAATGAGCAGTTCTTC; cdr3_aa: CASSPLTSGPYNEQFF
v_call: TRBV2; j_call: TRBJ1-5; d_call: NA; clone_size: NA; cdr3_nt: TGTGCCAGCAGTGAACAGGTGTCCGGATTCAATCAGCCCCAGCATTTT; cdr3_aa: CASSEQVSGFNQPQHF
v_call: TRBV30; j_call: TRBJ1-2; d_call: NA; clone_size: NA; cdr3_nt: TGTGCCTGGATCAAACAGGCGACTAACTATGGCTACACCTTC; cdr3_aa: CAWIKQATNYGYTF
v_call: TRBV7-8; j_call: TRBJ1-2; d_call: NA; clone_size: NA; cdr3_nt: TGTGCCAGCAGCTTCGGTCCAGGGGACTATGGCTACACCTTC; cdr3_aa: CASSFGPGDYGYTF
v_call: TRBV7-6; j_call: TRBJ2-5; d_call: NA; clone_size: NA; cdr3_nt: TGTGCCAGCAGCTTAGTCCCAGGAAGCTATTCCCAAGAGACCCAGTACTTC; cdr3_aa: CASSLVPGSYSQETQYF
v_call: TRBV3-1/TRBV3-2; j_call: TRBJ1-4; d_call: NA; clone_size: NA; cdr3_nt: TGTGCCAGCAGCCAAAACGGGGAGAATGAAAAACTGTTTTTT; cdr3_aa: CASSQNGENEKLFF
v_call: TRBV7-9; j_call: TRBJ2-3; d_call: TRBD2; clone_size: NA; cdr3_nt: TGTGCCGGGGGACTAAGCACAGATACGCAGTATTTT; cdr3_aa: CAGGLSTDTQYF
v_call: TRBV5-1; j_call: TRBJ2-5; d_call: NA; clone_size: NA; cdr3_nt: TGCGCCAGCAGCATGACAGGTCAAGAGACCCAGTACTTC; cdr3_aa: CASSMTGQETQYF
v_call: TRBV4-3; j_call: TRBJ2-2; d_call: TRBD1; clone_size: NA; cdr3_nt: TGCGCCAGCAGCCCTGGGACAGGGAACACCGGGGAGCTGTTTTTT; cdr3_aa: CASSPGTGNTGELFF
v_call: TRBV10-3; j_call: TRBJ1-5; d_call: TRBD1; clone_size: NA; cdr3_nt: TGTGCTAATTGGGACAGAGACAATCAGCCCCAGCATTTT; cdr3_aa: CANWDRDNQPQHF
v_call: TRBV11-3; j_call: TRBJ2-2; d_call: NA; clone_size: few; cdr3_nt: TGTGCCAGCAGCTCCACGAGCACCGGGGAGCTGTTTTTT; cdr3_aa: CASSSTSTGELFF
v_call: TRBV6-6; j_call: TRBJ1-6; d_call: NA; clone_size: NA; cdr3_nt: TGTGCCAGCACCCGACAGGTTTCTAATTCACCCCTCCACTTT; cdr3_aa: CASTRQVSNSPLHF
v_call: TRBV3-1/TRBV3-2; j_call: TRBJ1-2; d_call: TRBD1; clone_size: NA; cdr3_nt: TGTGCCAGCAGCCAAGGTGAACAGGGGAACTATGGCTACACCTTC; cdr3_aa: CASSQGEQGNYGYTF